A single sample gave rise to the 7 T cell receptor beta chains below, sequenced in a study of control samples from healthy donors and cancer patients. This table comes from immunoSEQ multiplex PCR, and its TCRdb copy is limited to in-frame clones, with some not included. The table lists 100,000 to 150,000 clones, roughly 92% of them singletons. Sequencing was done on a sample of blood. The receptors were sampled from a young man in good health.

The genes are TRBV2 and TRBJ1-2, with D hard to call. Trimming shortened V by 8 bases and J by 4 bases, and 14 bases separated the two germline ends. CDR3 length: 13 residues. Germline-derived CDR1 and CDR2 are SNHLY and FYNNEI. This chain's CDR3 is CASRSLSGYGYTF. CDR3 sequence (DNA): TGTGCCAGCCGATCCCTTTCCGGCTATGGCTACACCTTC.

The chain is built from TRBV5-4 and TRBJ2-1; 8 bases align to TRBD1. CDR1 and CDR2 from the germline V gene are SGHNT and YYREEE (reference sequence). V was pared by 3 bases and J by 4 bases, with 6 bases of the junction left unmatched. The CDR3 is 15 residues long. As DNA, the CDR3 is TGTGCCAGCAGCTGGGGGCAGGGGGCGTACAATGAGCAGTTCTTC. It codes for CASSWGQGAYNEQFF.

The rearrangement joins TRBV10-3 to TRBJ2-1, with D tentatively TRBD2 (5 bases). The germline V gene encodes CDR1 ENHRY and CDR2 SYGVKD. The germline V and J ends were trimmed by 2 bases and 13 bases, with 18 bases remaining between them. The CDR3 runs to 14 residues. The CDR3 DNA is TGTGCCATCAGTGAGCCGGGATTAGCCATATATCAGTTCTTC. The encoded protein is CAISEPGLAIYQFF.

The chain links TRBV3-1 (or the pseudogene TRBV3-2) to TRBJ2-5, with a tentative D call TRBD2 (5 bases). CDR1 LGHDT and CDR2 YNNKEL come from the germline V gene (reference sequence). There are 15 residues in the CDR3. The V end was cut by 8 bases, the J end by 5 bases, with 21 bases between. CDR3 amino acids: CASSLGRDVGETQYF. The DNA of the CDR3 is TGTGCCAGCTCCCTTGGGAGAGATGTGGGGGAGACCCAGTACTTC.

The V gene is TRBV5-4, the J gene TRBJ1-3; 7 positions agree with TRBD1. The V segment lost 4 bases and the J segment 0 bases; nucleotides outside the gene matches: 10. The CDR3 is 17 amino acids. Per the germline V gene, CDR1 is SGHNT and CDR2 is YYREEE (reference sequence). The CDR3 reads CASSPTLGQHSGNTIYF. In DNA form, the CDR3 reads TGTGCCAGCAGCCCCACGCTGGGACAGCACTCTGGAAACACCATATATTTT. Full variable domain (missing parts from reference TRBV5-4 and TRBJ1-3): ETGVTQSPTHLIKTRGQQVTLRCSSQSGHNTVSWYQQALGQGPQFIFQYYREEENGRGNFPPRFSGLQFPNYSSELNVNALELDDSALYLCASSPTLGQHSGNTIYFGEGSWLTVV.

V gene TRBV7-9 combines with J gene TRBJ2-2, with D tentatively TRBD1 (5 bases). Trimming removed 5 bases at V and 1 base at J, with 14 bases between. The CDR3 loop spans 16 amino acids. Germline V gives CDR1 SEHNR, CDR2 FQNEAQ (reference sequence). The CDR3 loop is CASSQTDLRNTGELFF. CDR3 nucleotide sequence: TGTGCCAGCAGCCAGACAGACCTTAGGAACACCGGGGAGCTGTTTTTT. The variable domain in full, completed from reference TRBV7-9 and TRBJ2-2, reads DTGVSQNPRHKITKRGQNVTFRCDPISEHNRLYWYRQTLGQGPEFLTYFQNEAQLEKSRLLSDRFSAERPKGSFSTLEIQRTEQGDSAMYLCASSQTDLRNTGELFFGEGSRLTVL.

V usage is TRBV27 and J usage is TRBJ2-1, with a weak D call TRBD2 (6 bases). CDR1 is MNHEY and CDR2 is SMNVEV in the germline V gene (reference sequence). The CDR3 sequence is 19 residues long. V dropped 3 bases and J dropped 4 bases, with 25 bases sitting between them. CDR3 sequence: CASSLRISTIAGRYNEQFF. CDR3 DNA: TGTGCCAGCAGTTTGCGAATCTCGACTATCGCGGGGAGGTACAATGAGCAGTTCTTC.